This T cell receptor beta chain was obtained from a study of T cells in Graves' hyperthyroidism and ophthalmopathy (dated by TCRdb to the late 2010s). For the study in its entirety: Peripheral blood samples were taken at the time of initial diagnosis, prior to any treatment. A discovery cohort of around 98 patients, fewer than 50 with Graves' ophthalmopathy and approximately 55 with stable Graves' hyperthyroidism, was used to find distinguishing TCR V-J signatures. An independent validation cohort of 18 to 20 hyperthyroidism patients and over 15 patients who later progressed to ophthalmopathy tested prospective prediction of ophthalmopathy. The 100 or so discovery patients were divided at random into training and test sets in a 7:3 ratio. In more than 5 Graves' hyperthyroidism patients, the study also compared T-cell repertoires from thyroid tissue with T-cell repertoires from blood. Following sampling, methimazole starting at 30 mg daily was given to hyperthyroidism patients, and high-dose intravenous methylprednisolone was given to ophthalmopathy patients. According to the paper, TCR Vbeta CDR3 sequencing was carried out on about 140 peripheral blood samples, which came from more than 40 ophthalmopathy, around 74 hyperthyroidism and roughly 17 progressor patients.

For CDR1 and CDR2, the germline V gene lists SGHRS and YFSETQ. The cysteine opens and the phenylalanine closes a CDR3 of 16 amino acids. CDR3 DNA is the only sequence kept; it has 48 bases, read in frame from the first base. V is pared back by 0 bases and J by 0 bases, with 7 bases lying between the germline termini. As for this clonotype: Which antigen it targets is not known. No much larger clonotype is one base removed from it; base qualities were not supplied.

Stable Graves' hyperthyroidism was defined as no progression to ophthalmopathy during 18 months of follow-up. Hyperthyroidism patients were newly diagnosed, had a disease duration of under 2 months, and were aged 18 to 65 years. Exclusion was applied to patients with uncontrolled infections, other autoimmune diseases, pregnancy or lactation. Diagnoses were established on the basis of clinical symptoms, serum thyroxine and TRAb, thyroid ultrasound, and orbital computed tomography. PBMCs were separated from roughly 10 ml of fresh peripheral blood using Ficoll-Paque density gradient centrifugation. Total RNA was extracted with Trizol reagent, and quality was checked on an Agilent 2100 Bioanalyzer. Beyond this particular receptor, the publication reports: A 13 V-J signature model separated ophthalmopathy from stable hyperthyroidism, with over 85% sensitivity and roughly 81% specificity in cross-validation and 80%/75% in testing. Sample size was not statistically predetermined, and investigators were not blinded to group allocation. Blood samples also contained most of the expanded thyroid clonotypes (frequency above 0.001), which suggests that blood repertoires may reflect thyroid immune responses. In validation, the model predicted progression to ophthalmopathy a median of about 6 months before onset, with 65% to 71% sensitivity and almost 75% specificity.

Amplification of TCR beta CDR3 regions was carried out from RNA transcripts. A first-round RT-PCR of the TCR CDR3 used the HTBI primer set with the Qiagen OneStep RT-PCR kit. A second multiplex PCR round built the libraries, followed by size selection and purification. The libraries were sequenced on an Illumina HiSeq2000 using paired-end 100 bp reads. Under the source paper's analysis protocol: SOAPnuke was used to process the raw data, removing reads that contained adapters or uncalled bases, had a mean Phred below 15, or lacked an exact match to the constant primer or identifier. COPE v1.2.5 was used to merge the high-quality paired reads, and each unique nucleotide sequence was defined as a clonotype. MiTCR v1.1 was used to align the clonotypes against IMGT TRBV, TRBD and TRBJ reference segments. Only V-J combinations with frequency above 0.0001, covering about 99% of repertoires, were analysed. A TCS score was defined as the ratio between F50 (clonal expansion) and ExV (chaos), using BLOSUM62-based TCRdist between CDR3 peptides within each V-J. Welch's t-statistics and random forest reduced 450 to 600 V-J features to 10 to 15, which were used in a naive Bayes classifier (R e1071). The Morisita-Horn index was used to measure how similar the thyroid and blood repertoires were. TCRdb cleaned the public reads at Q25 with fastp, built clones with MiXCR and kept in-frame beta chains. All rows with the same CDR3 protein become a single entry with the most common DNA and genes. The V and J calls follow TCRdb's processing rather than the paper's. This sample has 700,000 to 950,000 distinct CDR3 sequences in its table, and roughly a third of those were observed once. Roughly 30% of the sample goes to the ten largest clones.

Sample: blood. The sequence is built from TRBV5-1 and TRBJ1-6; a weak D assignment points to TRBD1 (6 bases agree). The receptor comes from a woman aged 40 to 55 with Graves' hyperthyroidism. The CDR3 reads as follows: CASSLGQASYNSPLHF. The nucleotide sequence reads as follows: TGCGCCAGCAGCTTGGGACAGGCCTCCTATAATTCACCCCTCCACTTT.